The 10 T cell receptor beta chains in this list originate from one sample, sequenced in a study of shared T cell receptors in the human thymus. Assay used: immunoSEQ multiplex PCR; TCRdb lists only in-frame clones, some missing. In the table there are some 700,000 clones, approximately 85% of which are singletons. The same data also contributed to another study, on human thymus T cells.

The sample comprised thymocytes. The receptors derive from a girl less than two years old with a congenital heart defect.

The chain combines TRBV5-6 with TRBJ2-7, with TRBD1 identical over 7 bases. This CDR3 is built from 15 residues. Trimming removed 0 bases from V and 6 bases from J; junction bases left unmatched: 9. Per the germline V gene, CDR1 is SGHDT and CDR2 is YYEEEE. The CDR3 spells CASSLGSDRVGEQYF. CDR3 in DNA: TGTGCCAGCAGCTTGGGTTCTGACAGGGTGGGCGAGCAGTACTTC. Filled out from reference TRBV5-6 and TRBJ2-7, the complete variable domain reads DAGVTQSPTHLIKTRGQQVTLRCSPKSGHDTVSWYQQALGQGPQFIFQYYEEEERQRGNFPDRFSGHQFPNYSSELNVNALLLGDSALYLCASSLGSDRVGEQYFGPGTRLTVT.

V gene TRBV19 combines with J gene TRBJ1-5; the match to TRBD1 covers 8 bases. This CDR3 contains 18 residues. Germline lookup yields CDR1 LNHDA and CDR2 SQIVND (reference sequence). The ends lost 6 bases at V and 3 bases at J; junction bases unmatched: 16. CDR3 coding DNA: TGTGCCAGTAGCCCCTGGGACAGGATTCGGAAAAACAATCAGCCCCAGCATTTT. It codes for CASSPWDRIRKNNQPQHF.

The chain is built from TRBV27 and TRBJ1-5, with D possibly TRBD1 on 5 matching bases. V lost 8 bases, J lost 4 bases, and 18 bases lay in between. Germline CDR1 reads MNHEY; CDR2 reads SMNVEV (reference sequence). The CDR3 spans 15 residues. The CDR3 spells CASSQSSDRNQPQHF. In nucleotides, the CDR3 is TGTGCCAGCTCCCAAAGTAGTGACAGAAATCAGCCCCAGCATTTT.

The chain employs TRBV7-9 and TRBJ1-4; TRBD1 agrees at 7 bases. This CDR3 contains 18 residues. Germline values: CDR1 SEHNR, CDR2 FQNEAQ (reference sequence). The V and J ends lost 4 bases and 0 bases, in that order; junction bases with no gene match: 11. CDR3: CASSCPTGNLATNEKLFF. The CDR3 DNA is TGTGCCAGCAGCTGCCCGACAGGGAACCTTGCAACTAATGAAAAACTGTTTTTT.

This chain links TRBV11-3 with TRBJ1-2; D remains unclear. Trimming shortened V by 4 bases and J by 7 bases, and 19 bases separated the two germline ends. CDR1 is SGHNT, CDR2 YENEEA, per germline. The CDR3 contains 15 residues. CDR3 nucleotide sequence: TGTGCCAGCAGCTCGATAGTCCGGGAACGGGGTGGCTACACCTTC. It translates to CASSSIVRERGGYTF.

The genes are TRBV6-1 and TRBJ2-5; TRBD1 agrees at 7 bases. Trimming took 3 bases from V and 2 from J; bases not matched to a gene: 9. Looked up from germline, CDR1 is MNHNS and CDR2 is SASEGT. The CDR3 runs to 16 residues. The CDR3 DNA is TGTGCCAGCAGTGACCGACAGGGTTGGGGGCAAGAGACCCAGTACTTC. This encodes CASSDRQGWGQETQYF.

The rearrangement uses TRBV7-2 and TRBJ2-5; TRBD2 is a possible D gene (6 bases). This CDR3 has 15 residues. Trimming removed 5 bases from V and 3 bases from J, with 16 bases in between. Germline V gene lookup returns CDR1 SGHTA and CDR2 FQGNSA. The CDR3 nucleotides are TGTGCCAGCAGCACAAGTGCCGGGGGAGAAGAGACCCAGTACTTC. Encoded protein: CASSTSAGGEETQYF. Variable domain in full (rest from reference TRBV7-2 and TRBJ2-5): GAGVSQSPSNKVTEKGKDVELRCDPISGHTALYWYRQSLGQGLEFLIYFQGNSAPDKSGLPSDRFSAERTGGSVSTLTIQRTQQEDSAVYLCASSTSAGGEETQYFGPGTRLLVL.

This chain connects TRBV28 to TRBJ2-2, with 9 bases matching TRBD1. The ends lost 6 bases at V and 1 base at J; junction bases unmatched: 6. The CDR3 contains 16 residues. Germline V gene lookup returns CDR1 MDHEN and CDR2 SYDVKM. Here the CDR3 reads CASRSDRGGNTGELFF. The CDR3 coding sequence is TGTGCCAGCAGATCGGACAGGGGAGGGAACACCGGGGAGCTGTTTTTT.

The CDR3: CASSFSGGAVNEQYF. CDR3 nucleotides: TGTGCCAGCAGCTTTAGCGGGGGGGCCGTCAACGAGCAGTACTTC. The V and J genes are TRBV7-2 and TRBJ2-7; 11 nucleotides align to TRBD2. The V segment lost 3 bases and the J segment 5 bases; nucleotides outside the gene matches: 6. CDR1 is SGHTA, CDR2 FQGNSA, per germline. CDR3 length equals 15 residues.

There are a few counts of this clone. This chain joins TRBV5-8 and TRBJ1-2; 8 bases agree with TRBD1. Germline loops: CDR1 SGHTS, CDR2 YDEGEE. V was pared by 0 bases and J by 0 bases, with 10 bases of the junction left unmatched. The CDR3 has 18 amino acids. CDR3 DNA: TGTGCCAGCAGCTTGGGATGGACAGGGACGACCTCTAACTATGGCTACACCTTC. The encoded protein is CASSLGWTGTTSNYGYTF.